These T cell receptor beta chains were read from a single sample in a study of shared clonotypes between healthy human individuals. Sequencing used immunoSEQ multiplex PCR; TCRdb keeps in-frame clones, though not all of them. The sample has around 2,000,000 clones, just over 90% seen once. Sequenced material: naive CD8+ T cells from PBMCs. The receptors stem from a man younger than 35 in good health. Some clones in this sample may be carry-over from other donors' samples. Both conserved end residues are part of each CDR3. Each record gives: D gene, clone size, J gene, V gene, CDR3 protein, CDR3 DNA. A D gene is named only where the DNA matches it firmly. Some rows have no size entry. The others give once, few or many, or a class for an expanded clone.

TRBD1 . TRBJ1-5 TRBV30 CAWSGRDREWNQPQHF TGTGCCTGGAGTGGCCGAGACAGGGAGTGGAATCAGCCCCAGCATTTT
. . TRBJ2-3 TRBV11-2 CASSHPDRRDTDTQYF TGTGCCAGCAGTCACCCCGACAGGCGGGACACAGATACGCAGTATTTT
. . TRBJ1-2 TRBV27 CASIGVGLLGDYGYTF TGTGCCAGCATAGGGGTAGGACTTCTCGGGGACTATGGCTACACCTTC
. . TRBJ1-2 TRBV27 CASSLSGWEGSYGYTF TGTGCCAGCAGTTTATCGGGATGGGAGGGGAGCTATGGCTACACCTTC
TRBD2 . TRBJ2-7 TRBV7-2 CASRAAGGFYEQYF TGTGCCAGCAGGGCCGCGGGGGGATTCTACGAGCAGTACTTC
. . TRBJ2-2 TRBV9 CASGSGELFF TGTGCCAGTGGGAGCGGGGAGCTGTTTTTT
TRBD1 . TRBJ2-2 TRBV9 CASSVWGQGGGELFF TGTGCCAGCAGCGTTTGGGGACAGGGAGGCGGGGAGCTGTTTTTT
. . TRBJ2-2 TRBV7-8 CASSFPGTGELFF TGTGCCAGCAGCTTCCCCGGCACCGGGGAGCTGTTTTTT
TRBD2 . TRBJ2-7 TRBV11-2 CASGPGLPVQYF TGTGCCAGCGGACCGGGACTACCGGTGCAGTACTTC
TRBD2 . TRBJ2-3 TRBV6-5 CASSYSGRVADTQYF TGTGCCAGCAGTTACTCTGGGAGGGTGGCAGATACGCAGTATTTT
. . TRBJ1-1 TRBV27 CASMVLGANTEAFF TGTGCCAGCATGGTGTTGGGGGCGAACACTGAAGCTTTCTTT
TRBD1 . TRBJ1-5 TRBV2 CASRPGQGNQPQHF TGTGCCAGCAGGCCGGGACAGGGAAATCAGCCCCAGCATTTT
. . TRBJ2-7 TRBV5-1 CASSLSFSYEQYF TGCGCCAGCAGCTTGAGTTTCTCCTACGAGCAGTACTTC
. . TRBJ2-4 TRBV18 CASSHSLYPNENIQYF TGTGCCAGCTCACACTCCCTTTACCCAAATGAAAACATTCAGTACTTC
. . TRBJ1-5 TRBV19 CASKVSGEPQHF TGTGCCAGTAAGGTTAGCGGGGAGCCCCAGCATTTT
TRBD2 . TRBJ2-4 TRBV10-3 CAISESQASGRNIQYF TGTGCCATCAGTGAGTCTCAGGCTAGCGGGAGAAACATTCAGTACTTC
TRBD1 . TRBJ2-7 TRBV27 CASSPRTGLHLYEQYF TGTGCCAGCAGTCCACGGACAGGCCTACACCTCTACGAGCAGTACTTC
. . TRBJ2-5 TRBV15 CATSSKIYAGETQYF TGTGCCACCAGCAGTAAAATTTACGCGGGGGAGACCCAGTACTTC
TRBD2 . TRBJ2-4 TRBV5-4 CAARGGDSAKNIQYF TGTGCCGCCCGGGGGGGGGACTCCGCCAAAAACATTCAGTACTTC
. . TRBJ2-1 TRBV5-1 CASSEDREGYNEQFF TGCGCCAGCAGCGAAGACAGGGAGGGATACAATGAGCAGTTCTTC
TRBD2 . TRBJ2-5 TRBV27 CAIARTSGSRETQYF TGTGCCATCGCCCGGACTAGTGGAAGTAGGGAGACCCAGTACTTC
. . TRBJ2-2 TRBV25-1 CASRSRDGGPELFF TGTGCCAGCAGAAGCCGGGACGGCGGACCGGAGCTGTTTTTT
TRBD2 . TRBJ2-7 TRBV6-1 CASSELGLAGFSYEQYF TGTGCCAGCAGTGAACTCGGGCTAGCGGGATTCTCCTACGAGCAGTACTTC
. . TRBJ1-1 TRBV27 CASSLSVSGMGTEAFF TGTGCCAGCAGTTTATCTGTGTCAGGGATGGGCACTGAAGCTTTCTTT
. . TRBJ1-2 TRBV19 CASSIDSRYGYTF TGTGCCAGTAGTATTGACAGTCGTTATGGCTACACCTTC
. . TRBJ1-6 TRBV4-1 CASSQWRVNRDNSPLHF TGCGCCAGCAGCCAATGGAGAGTAAATCGGGATAATTCACCCCTCCACTTT
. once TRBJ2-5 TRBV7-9 CASTLKGETQYF TGTGCCAGCACCCTAAAAGGAGAGACCCAGTACTTC
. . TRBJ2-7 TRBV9 CASSTRQDNYEQYF TGTGCCAGCAGCACGCGACAGGATAACTACGAGCAGTACTTC
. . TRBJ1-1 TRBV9 CASSVSGRTEAFF TGTGCCAGCAGCGTAAGCGGACGGACTGAAGCTTTCTTT
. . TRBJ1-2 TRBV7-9 CASSPATDYGYTF TGTGCCAGCAGCCCAGCGACGGACTATGGCTACACCTTC
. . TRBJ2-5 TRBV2 CASSERRVQETQYF TGTGCCAGCAGTGAGCGGCGGGTCCAAGAGACCCAGTACTTC
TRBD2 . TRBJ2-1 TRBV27 CASLRASGRGGYNEQFF TGTGCCAGCCTCCGGGCTAGCGGGAGGGGGGGTTACAATGAGCAGTTCTTC
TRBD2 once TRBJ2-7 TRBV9 CASSAGRVAYEQYF TGTGCCAGCAGCGCCGGGAGGGTAGCCTACGAGCAGTACTTC
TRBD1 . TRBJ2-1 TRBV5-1 CASSTRTGANNEQFF TGCGCCAGCAGTACCCGGACAGGGGCCAACAATGAGCAGTTCTTC
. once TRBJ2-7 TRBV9 CASSVGVPPYEQYF TGTGCCAGCAGCGTAGGAGTTCCTCCCTACGAGCAGTACTTC
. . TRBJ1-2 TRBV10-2 CASSDAGVYGYTF TGCGCCAGCAGTGATGCAGGGGTCTATGGCTACACCTTC
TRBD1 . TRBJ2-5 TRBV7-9 CASSVTDREETQYF TGTGCCAGCAGCGTTACCGACAGGGAAGAGACCCAGTACTTC
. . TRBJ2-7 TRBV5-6 CASSSLFAPSYEQYF TGTGCCAGCAGCTCCCTTTTCGCACCATCCTACGAGCAGTACTTC
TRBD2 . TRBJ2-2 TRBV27 CASSLAGLTGELFF TGTGCCAGCAGCCTAGCGGGCCTCACCGGGGAGCTGTTTTTT
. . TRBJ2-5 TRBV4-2 CASSQADRYQETQYF TGTGCCAGCAGCCAGGCCGACAGGTACCAAGAGACCCAGTACTTC
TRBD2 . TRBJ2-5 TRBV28 CASSRPEGSGRAGETQYF TGTGCCAGCAGCCGCCCGGAGGGTAGCGGGAGGGCCGGAGAGACCCAGTACTTC
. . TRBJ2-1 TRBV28 CASSPTSDLRFF TGTGCCAGCAGTCCGACTTCGGACCTTCGGTTCTTC
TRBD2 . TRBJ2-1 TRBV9 CASSVLAGGRPYNEQFF TGTGCCAGCAGCGTACTAGCGGGAGGACGGCCCTACAATGAGCAGTTCTTC
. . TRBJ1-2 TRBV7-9 CASSSEYLPGGYTF TGTGCCAGCAGCTCAGAATACCTCCCTGGGGGCTACACCTTC
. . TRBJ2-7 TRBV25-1 CASSALTDSYEQYF TGTGCCAGCAGTGCGCTGACGGACTCCTACGAGCAGTACTTC
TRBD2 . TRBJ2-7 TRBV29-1 CSVRGAGGRHEQYF TGCAGCGTCCGGGGGGCGGGAGGGCGGCACGAGCAGTACTTC
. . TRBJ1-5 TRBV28 CASSFKRSPLVYYSNQPQHF TGTGCCAGCAGTTTCAAAAGGTCTCCTCTGGTATACTATAGCAATCAGCCCCAGCATTTT
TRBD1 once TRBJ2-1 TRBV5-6 CASSFPGQIKNEQFF TGTGCCAGCAGCTTTCCGGGACAGATTAAGAATGAGCAGTTCTTC
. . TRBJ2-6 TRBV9 CASSPHFVSSGANVLTF TGTGCCAGCAGCCCACACTTCGTAAGCTCTGGGGCCAACGTCCTGACTTTC
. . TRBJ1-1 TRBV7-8 CASSLAPNTEAFF TGTGCCAGCAGCTTAGCGCCGAACACTGAAGCTTTCTTT
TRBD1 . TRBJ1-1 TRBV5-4 CASSPDRGSGTEAFF TGTGCCAGCAGCCCCGACAGGGGAAGCGGAACTGAAGCTTTCTTT
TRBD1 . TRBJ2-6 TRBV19 CASSPGQGSGANVLTF TGTGCCAGTAGTCCGGGACAGGGCTCTGGGGCCAACGTCCTGACTTTC